Below, 5 T cell receptor beta chains from the same sample are listed, as sequenced in a study of T cell responses to AZD1222 COVID-19 vaccine. Some clones are missing from TCRdb's copy, which holds only in-frame ones; the method was immunoSEQ multiplex PCR. Among 86,000 or so clones listed, under 95% were seen once. The sequencing used peripheral blood, collected 28 days after the second AZD1222 dose. All receptors derive from an adult who received the AZD1222 COVID-19 vaccine.

The rearrangement uses TRBV5-1 and TRBJ1-1; D is unresolved. V lost 0 bases and J 3 bases, leaving 12 bases between the germline ends. Germline V gene sequence: CDR1 SGHRS, CDR2 YFSETQ. The CDR3 length is 15 residues. The CDR3 loop reads CASSLGASMDTEAFF. CDR3 bases: TGCGCCAGCAGCTTGGGGGCCAGTATGGACACTGAAGCTTTCTTT.

CDR3 DNA: TGTGCCAGTAGTATAGAAGAGGGTTCCCACTATGGCTACACCTTC. Its translation is CASSIEEGSHYGYTF. This rearrangement joins TRBV19 to TRBJ1-2; D gene unclear. Germline lookup yields CDR1 LNHDA and CDR2 SQIVND (reference sequence). CDR3 length equals 15 residues. Trimming shortened V by 0 bases and J by 3 bases, and 11 bases separated the two germline ends.

V usage is TRBV20-1 and J usage is TRBJ1-1, with D uncertain. Trimming removed 3 bases at V and 6 bases at J, with 14 bases between. From germline, CDR1 is DFQATT and CDR2 SNEGSKA (reference sequence). The CDR3 has 13 residues. Written as DNA, the CDR3 is TGCAGTGCTAGTATCCAACGCACCGCTGAAGCTTTCTTT. Amino acid sequence: CSASIQRTAEAFF.

This chain links TRBV7-9 with TRBJ1-1; 7 nucleotides match TRBD1. V shed 7 bases, J shed 1 base, and the junction held 9 bases outside the gene matches. Germline assignment: CDR1 SEHNR and CDR2 FQNEAQ (reference sequence). The CDR3 is 15 amino acids. CDR3 bases: TGTGCCAGCACCGGGTCAGGGGGAAGGAACACTGAAGCTTTCTTT. It is translated as CASTGSGGRNTEAFF.

The gene calls are TRBV5-1 and TRBJ2-7; D is undetermined. The germline CDR1 and CDR2 sequences are SGHRS and YFSETQ. There are 13 residues in the CDR3. Trimming stripped 5 bases from V and 0 bases from J, with 9 bases between. The CDR3 protein is CASSPGNSYEQYF. DNA for the CDR3: TGCGCCAGCAGTCCTGGTAACTCCTACGAGCAGTACTTC.